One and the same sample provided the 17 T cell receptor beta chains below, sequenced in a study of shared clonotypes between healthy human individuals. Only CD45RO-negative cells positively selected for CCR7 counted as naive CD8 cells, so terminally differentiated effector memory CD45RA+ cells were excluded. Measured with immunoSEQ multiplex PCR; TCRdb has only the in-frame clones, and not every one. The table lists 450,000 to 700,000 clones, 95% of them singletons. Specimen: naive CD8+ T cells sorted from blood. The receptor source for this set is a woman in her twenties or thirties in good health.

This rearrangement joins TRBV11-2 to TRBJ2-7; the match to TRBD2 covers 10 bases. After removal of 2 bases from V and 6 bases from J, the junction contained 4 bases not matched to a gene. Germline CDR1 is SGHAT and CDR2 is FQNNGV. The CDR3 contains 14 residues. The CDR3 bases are TGTGCCAGCAGCTTAATCCTAGCGGGAGTCGAGCAGTACTTC. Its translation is CASSLILAGVEQYF. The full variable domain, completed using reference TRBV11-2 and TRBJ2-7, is EAGVAQSPRYKIIEKRQSVAFWCNPISGHATLYWYQQILGQGPKLLIQFQNNGVVDDSQLPKDRFSAERLKGVDSTLKIQPAKLEDSAVYLCASSLILAGVEQYFGPGTRLTVT.

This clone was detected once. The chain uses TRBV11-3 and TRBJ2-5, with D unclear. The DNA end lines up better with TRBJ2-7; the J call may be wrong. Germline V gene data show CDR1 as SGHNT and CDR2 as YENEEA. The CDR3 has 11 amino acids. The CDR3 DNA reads TGTGCCAGCAGCCCGGATTACGAGCAGTACTTC. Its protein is CASSPDYEQYF.

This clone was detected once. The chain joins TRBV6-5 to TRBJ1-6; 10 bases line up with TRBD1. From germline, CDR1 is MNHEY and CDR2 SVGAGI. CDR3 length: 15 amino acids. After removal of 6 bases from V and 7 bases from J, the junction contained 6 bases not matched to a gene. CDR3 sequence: CASRSGTGDNSPLHF. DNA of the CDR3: TGTGCCAGCAGGTCGGGGACAGGGGACAATTCACCCCTCCACTTT.

CDR3 loop: CASSPGTATNEKLFF. Written as DNA, the CDR3 is TGTGCCAGTAGTCCAGGGACAGCAACTAATGAAAAACTGTTTTTT. The chain recombines TRBV19 with TRBJ1-4, with 7 nucleotides matching TRBD1. J gave up 0 bases and V 5 bases, and 3 bases lay outside the gene matches. This CDR3 is 15 amino acids long. Germline V lookup: CDR1 LNHDA, CDR2 SQIVND (reference sequence).

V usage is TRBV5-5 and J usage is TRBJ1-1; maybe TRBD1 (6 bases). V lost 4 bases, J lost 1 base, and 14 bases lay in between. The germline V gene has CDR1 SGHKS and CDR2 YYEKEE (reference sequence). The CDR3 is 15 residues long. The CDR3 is CASSPRTAWNTEAFF. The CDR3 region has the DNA TGTGCCAGCAGCCCGCGGACAGCGTGGAACACTGAAGCTTTCTTT. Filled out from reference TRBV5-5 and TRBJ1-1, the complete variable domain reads DAGVTQSPTHLIKTRGQQVTLRCSPISGHKSVSWYQQVLGQGPQFIFQYYEKEERGRGNFPDRFSARQFPNYSSELNVNALLLGDSALYLCASSPRTAWNTEAFFGQGTRLTVV.

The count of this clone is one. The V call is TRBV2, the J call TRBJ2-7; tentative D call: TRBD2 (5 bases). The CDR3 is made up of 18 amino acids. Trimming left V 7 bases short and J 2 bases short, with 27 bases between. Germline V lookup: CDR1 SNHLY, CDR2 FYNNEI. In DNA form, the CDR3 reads TGTGCCAGCATGACGGACCCTCGGGGAACCGCCCCGCCCTACGAGCAGTACTTC. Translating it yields CASMTDPRGTAPPYEQYF.

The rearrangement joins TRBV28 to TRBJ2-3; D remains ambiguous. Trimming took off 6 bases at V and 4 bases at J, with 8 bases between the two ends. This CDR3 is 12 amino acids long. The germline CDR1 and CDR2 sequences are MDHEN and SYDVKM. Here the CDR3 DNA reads TGTGCCAGCAGAGCTGTAGCAGATACGCAGTATTTT. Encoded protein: CASRAVADTQYF.

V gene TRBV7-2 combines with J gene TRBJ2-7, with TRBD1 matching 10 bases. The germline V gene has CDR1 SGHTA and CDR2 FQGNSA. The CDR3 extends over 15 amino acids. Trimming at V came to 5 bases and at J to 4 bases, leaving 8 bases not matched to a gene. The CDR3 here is CASSNPGQGKYEQYF. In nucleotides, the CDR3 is TGTGCCAGCAGCAACCCGGGACAGGGGAAATACGAGCAGTACTTC.

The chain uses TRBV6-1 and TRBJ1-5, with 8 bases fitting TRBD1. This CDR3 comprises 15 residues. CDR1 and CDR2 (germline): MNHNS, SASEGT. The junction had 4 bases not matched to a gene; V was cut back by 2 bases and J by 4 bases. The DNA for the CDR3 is TGTGCCAGCAGTGAAACGGGGACAGGTAATCAGCCCCAGCATTTT. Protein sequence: CASSETGTGNQPQHF.

The CDR3 sequence is CASSQVSESSYEQYF. CDR3 bases: TGCGCCAGCAGCCAAGTAAGCGAGAGCTCCTACGAGCAGTACTTC. V is TRBV4-1 and J is TRBJ2-7; unclear D gene. This CDR3 has 15 residues. Germline CDR1 reads MGHRA; CDR2 reads YSYEKL. Trimming removed 1 base from V and 0 bases from J, with 10 bases in between.

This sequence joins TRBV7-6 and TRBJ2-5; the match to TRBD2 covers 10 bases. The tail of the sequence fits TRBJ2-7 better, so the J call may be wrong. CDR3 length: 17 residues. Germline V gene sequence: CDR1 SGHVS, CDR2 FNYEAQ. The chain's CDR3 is CASSLVSRASGSSEQYF. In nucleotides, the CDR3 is TGTGCCAGCAGCTTAGTCTCTCGGGCTAGCGGGAGTAGCGAGCAGTACTTC.

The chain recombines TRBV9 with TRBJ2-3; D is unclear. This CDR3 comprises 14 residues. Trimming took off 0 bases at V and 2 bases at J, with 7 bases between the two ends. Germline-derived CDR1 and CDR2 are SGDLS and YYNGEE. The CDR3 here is CASSVERVTDTQYF. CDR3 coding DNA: TGTGCCAGCAGCGTAGAAAGGGTCACAGATACGCAGTATTTT.

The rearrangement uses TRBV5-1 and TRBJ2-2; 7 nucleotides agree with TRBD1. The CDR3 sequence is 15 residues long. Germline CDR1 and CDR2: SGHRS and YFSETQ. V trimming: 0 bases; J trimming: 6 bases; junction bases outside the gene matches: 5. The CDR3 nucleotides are TGCGCCAGCAGCTTGGGGACAGGAGGTGCCGGGGAGCTGTTTTTT. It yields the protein CASSLGTGGAGELFF.

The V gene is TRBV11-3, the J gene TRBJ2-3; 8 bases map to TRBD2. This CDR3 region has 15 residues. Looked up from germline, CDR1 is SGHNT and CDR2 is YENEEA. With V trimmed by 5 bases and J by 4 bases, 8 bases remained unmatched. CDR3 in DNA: TGTGCCAGCAGCCTCAGCGGGAGTACCGCAGATACGCAGTATTTT. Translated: CASSLSGSTADTQYF.

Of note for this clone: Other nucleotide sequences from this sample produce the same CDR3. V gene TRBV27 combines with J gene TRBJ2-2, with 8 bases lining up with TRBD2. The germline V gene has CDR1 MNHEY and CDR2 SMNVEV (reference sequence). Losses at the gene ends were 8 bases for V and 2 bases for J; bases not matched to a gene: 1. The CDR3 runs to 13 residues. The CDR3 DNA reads TGTGCCAGCCGGGGGGGCAACACCGGGGAGCTGTTTTTT. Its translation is CASRGGNTGELFF.

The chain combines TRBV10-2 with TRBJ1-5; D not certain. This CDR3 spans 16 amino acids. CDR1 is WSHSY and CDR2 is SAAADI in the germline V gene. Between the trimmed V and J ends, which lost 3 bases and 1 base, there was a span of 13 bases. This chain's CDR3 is CASSDDARVSNQPQHF. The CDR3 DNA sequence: TGCGCCAGCAGTGACGACGCGCGGGTGAGCAATCAGCCCCAGCATTTT.

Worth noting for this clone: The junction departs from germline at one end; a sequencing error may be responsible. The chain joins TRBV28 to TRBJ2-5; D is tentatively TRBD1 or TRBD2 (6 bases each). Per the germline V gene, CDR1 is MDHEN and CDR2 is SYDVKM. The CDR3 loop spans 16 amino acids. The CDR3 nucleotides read TGTGCCAGCAGCTTATGGCCGGGGGCGATGGGGGAGACCCAGTACTTC. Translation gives CASSLWPGAMGETQYF. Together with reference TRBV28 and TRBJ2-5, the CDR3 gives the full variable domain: DVKVTQSSRYLVKRTGEKVFLECVQDMDHENMFWYRQDPGLGLRLIYFSYDVKMKEKGDIPEGYSVSREKKERFSLILESASTNQTSMYLCASSLWPGAMGETQYFGPGTRLLVL.